This is a list of T cell receptor beta chains from one sample in a study of cytomegalovirus exposure and HLA in healthy donors. Using immunoSEQ multiplex PCR, the repertoire was profiled, and TCRdb retains in-frame clones only, with some absent. Here the sample spans some 140,000 clones, 65% to 75% being singletons. Sequencing was carried out using PBMCs. All receptors derive from a man between 18 and 29 years old in good health and CMV-seronegative. CDR3s include the opening cysteine and the closing phenylalanine or tryptophan. The D gene is left open where the match is weak. Some rows have no size entry. The others give once, few or many, or a class for an expanded clone.

j_call	d_call	v_call	clone_size	cdr3_nt	cdr3_aa
TRBJ2-7	NA	TRBV9	NA	TGTGCCAGCAGCGCCGGACAGAACTACGAGCAGTACTTC	CASSAGQNYEQYF
TRBJ1-1	NA	TRBV29-1	NA	TGCAGCGTTGCTACAGTCGGGGAGGGTGAAGCTTTCTTT	CSVATVGEGEAFF
TRBJ2-7	TRBD2	TRBV7-2	NA	TGTGCCAGCAGCCTCGGGACTAGCGGGGGGGCGTACGAGCAGTACTTC	CASSLGTSGGAYEQYF
TRBJ1-3	NA	TRBV19	few	TGTGCCAGTAGTATATCTGTCAGGGTTCTCGCTGGAAACACCATATATTTT	CASSISVRVLAGNTIYF
TRBJ2-5	TRBD2	TRBV27	once	TGTGCCAGCAGAACTGGGACTAGCGGGGGGCGGGAGACCCAGTACTTC	CASRTGTSGGRETQYF
TRBJ1-1	TRBD1	TRBV9	NA	TGTGCCAGCAGCGTCGGACAGGTGCTCATGAACACTGAAGCTTTCTTT	CASSVGQVLMNTEAFF
TRBJ2-5	NA	TRBV5-1	NA	TGCGCCAGCAGCTTGGCGGGGTACACCCAAGAGACCCAGTACTTC	CASSLAGYTQETQYF
TRBJ1-1	NA	TRBV6-5	NA	TGTGCCAGCAGTCCGAGAGAGGGTAACGAAGCTTTCTTT	CASSPREGNEAFF
TRBJ2-2	NA	TRBV5-3	NA	TGTGCCAGAAGCTTGACAGGGACCGGGGAGCTGTTTTTT	CARSLTGTGELFF
TRBJ2-2	NA	TRBV27	NA	TGTGCCAGCAGTCCTCTCCATTCAAATACAGGGACCGGGGAGCTGTTTTTT	CASSPLHSNTGTGELFF
TRBJ1-1	NA	TRBV7-3	NA	TGTGCCAGCAGCTTAGCGGGGGGTCGGACTGAAGCTTTCTTT	CASSLAGGRTEAFF
TRBJ1-5	TRBD1	TRBV4-1	NA	TGCGCCAGCAGCCAACCGGGACAGGGCGTCCAGGGGAATCAGCCCCAGCATTTT	CASSQPGQGVQGNQPQHF
TRBJ1-2	TRBD1	TRBV7-3	NA	TGTGCCAGCAGTCCCGACAGGGGGCTAGACTACACCTTC	CASSPDRGLDYTF
TRBJ2-7	TRBD1	TRBV4-1	NA	TGCGCCAGCAGCCAAGGGCCGGGACAGGGGACCTACGAGCAGTACTTC	CASSQGPGQGTYEQYF
TRBJ2-2	TRBD2	TRBV19	NA	TGTGCCACTAAAAGAGCGGGGGTCCGGGAGCTGTTTTTT	CATKRAGVRELFF
TRBJ2-7	NA	TRBV19	NA	TGTGCCAGTAGTATGGGGGCCCGGGCCTACGAGCAGTACTTC	CASSMGARAYEQYF
TRBJ1-1	NA	TRBV28	NA	TGTGCCAGCAGTTCCCCTCACGAAGGACTCGGAAGGCACACTGAAGCTTTCTTT	CASSSPHEGLGRHTEAFF
TRBJ2-2	NA	TRBV5-4	NA	TGTGCCAGCAGCCAAGAGGGGGAGCGGAGCACCGGGGAGCTGTTTTTT	CASSQEGERSTGELFF
TRBJ1-5	NA	TRBV5-6	NA	TGTGCCAGCAGCTTGGGAGGGTATTATAGCAATCAGCCCCAGCATTTT	CASSLGGYYSNQPQHF
TRBJ2-3	NA	TRBV7-9	NA	TGTGCCAGCAGCTTCGGCAGGGCTCAAGATACGCAGTATTTT	CASSFGRAQDTQYF
TRBJ2-3	TRBD2	TRBV29-1	NA	TGCAGCGTGGGGAACTTAGCGGGGGACACTAGCACAGATACGCAGTATTTT	CSVGNLAGDTSTDTQYF
TRBJ2-7	TRBD2	TRBV27	NA	TGTGCCAGCAGTTTATTCCGGGGAGGGTACGAGCAGTACTTC	CASSLFRGGYEQYF
TRBJ1-1	NA	TRBV10-3	NA	TGTGCCATCAGTCCCGCGGCAGGGTCGAGGGCTTTCTTT	CAISPAAGSRAFF
TRBJ1-6	NA	TRBV4-1	NA	TGCGCCAGCAGCTCATCTAGGGGGTTATATTCACCCCTCCACTTT	CASSSSRGLYSPLHF
TRBJ2-5	TRBD1	TRBV29-1	NA	TGCAGCGTGCGGACAGGGCAAGAGACCCAGTACTTC	CSVRTGQETQYF
TRBJ1-3	NA	TRBV5-4	NA	TGTGCCAGCAGCTTGGATCAGGGGAGAAACACCATATATTTT	CASSLDQGRNTIYF
TRBJ2-1	TRBD2	TRBV4-1	NA	TGCGCCAGCAGCTCGCTCGCTCTAGCGGGGGGGCGAAGTGAGCAGTTCTTC	CASSSLALAGGRSEQFF
TRBJ2-7	TRBD2	TRBV2	NA	TGTGCCAGCCGCCCGGGACTAGCGTCCTACGAGCAGTACTTC	CASRPGLASYEQYF
TRBJ2-5	TRBD2	TRBV7-9	NA	TGTGCCAGCAGCTCCCCTGCTAGCGGGGGTTTCGAGACCCAGTACTTC	CASSSPASGGFETQYF
TRBJ1-6	NA	TRBV19	NA	TGTGCCAGTAGTCTGAGAGGGAGGAATTCACCCCTCCACTTT	CASSLRGRNSPLHF
TRBJ1-2	NA	TRBV5-4	NA	TGTGCCAGCAGCACTTCCGGGAGGCCCGGGGAGAGCGATGGCTACACCTTC	CASSTSGRPGESDGYTF
TRBJ2-7	TRBD1	TRBV18	NA	TGTGCCAGCTCACGAACTTCCGGGACAGCTTTCTACGAGCAGTACTTC	CASSRTSGTAFYEQYF
TRBJ1-2	TRBD1	TRBV7-9	few	TGTGCCAGCAGCTTAGGGACAGGGGGTGACTATGGCTACACCTTC	CASSLGTGGDYGYTF
TRBJ1-3	NA	TRBV6-1	NA	TGTGCCAGCAGGGTGGGGGGGTCTGGAAACACCATATATTTT	CASRVGGSGNTIYF
TRBJ1-6	TRBD1	TRBV9	NA	TGTGCCAGCAGCGTAAACAGGGGGCCTTCCGGGTCACCCCTCCACTTT	CASSVNRGPSGSPLHF
TRBJ2-5	NA	TRBV27	NA	TGTGCCAGCAGGCAGATAAGGGGTTTCGAGACCCAGTACTTC	CASRQIRGFETQYF
TRBJ2-5	TRBD2	TRBV10-3	NA	TGTGCCATCAGGGAACCCCGGGGGGGGGCGGAGACCCAGTACTTC	CAIREPRGGAETQYF
TRBJ2-3	TRBD1	TRBV7-2	NA	TGTGCCAGCAGCTCTCCGACAGGGGGGTCAGATACGCAGTATTTT	CASSSPTGGSDTQYF
TRBJ2-6	NA	TRBV2	NA	TGTGCCAGTGAGAGGGACTCTGGGGCCAACGGCCTGACTTTC	CASERDSGANGLTF
TRBJ1-2	TRBD1	TRBV18	NA	TGTGCCAGCTCACTCATTGGACAGGTAGACTATGGCTACACCTTC	CASSLIGQVDYGYTF
TRBJ2-1	TRBD2	TRBV18	NA	TGTGCCAGCTCACCAGTAGCGGGGGGCTATAGTGAGCAGTTCTTC	CASSPVAGGYSEQFF
TRBJ1-2	TRBD1	TRBV19	NA	TGTGCCAGTAGTATGTTTCATCCGGGACAGTATTATGGCTACACCTTC	CASSMFHPGQYYGYTF
TRBJ2-5	NA	TRBV5-1	NA	TGCGCCAGCAGCTACAGACAGGTTGGAGAAGAGACCCAGTACTTC	CASSYRQVGEETQYF
TRBJ1-4	NA	TRBV7-7	once	TGTGCTAGCAGCTTAAGTTCAGGGGTCGGGGAAAAACTGTTTTTT	CASSLSSGVGEKLFF
TRBJ2-2	NA	TRBV27	NA	TGTGCCAGCAGTTTAACGGAGGGGGAGCTGTTTTTT	CASSLTEGELFF
TRBJ1-3	TRBD1	TRBV19	NA	TGTGCCAGTAGTACTGGGACAGGGCACACCATATATTTT	CASSTGTGHTIYF
TRBJ2-1	TRBD2	TRBV4-2	NA	TGTGCCAGCAGCCACACCCTAGCGGGCGACTACAATGAGCAGTTCTTC	CASSHTLAGDYNEQFF
TRBJ1-4	NA	TRBV14	NA	TGTGCCAGCAGCCAAGGCGGCAGGGGAACTAATGAAAAACTGTTTTTT	CASSQGGRGTNEKLFF
TRBJ1-1	TRBD1	TRBV10-3	NA	TGTGCCATCAGCGACAGGGATGATGCTTTCTTT	CAISDRDDAFF
TRBJ1-5	NA	TRBV6-5	NA	TGTGCCAGCAGTTACGGAGTCGCGGGTAATCAGCCCCAGCATTTT	CASSYGVAGNQPQHF
TRBJ1-4	TRBD1	TRBV15	NA	TGTGCCACCACCGCTACAGGGGGCAACGAAAAACTGTTTTTT	CATTATGGNEKLFF
TRBJ2-3	TRBD2	TRBV5-5	NA	TGTGCCAGCAGCTCCCCCGAGCGGGGGACCCCAGATACGCAGTATTTT	CASSSPERGTPDTQYF
TRBJ1-2	NA	TRBV6-1	few	TGTGCCAGCAGTCTGGACAGTTTCTATGGCTACACCTTC	CASSLDSFYGYTF
TRBJ1-5	TRBD1	TRBV5-1	NA	TGCGCCAGCAGCGAGTGGGACAGTAGCAATCAGCCCCAGCATTTT	CASSEWDSSNQPQHF
TRBJ2-7	TRBD2	TRBV27	NA	TGTGCCAGCAGTTTATGGGGGGGTCCTTTGTACGAGCAGTACTTC	CASSLWGGPLYEQYF
TRBJ2-1	NA	TRBV6-1	few	TGTGCCAGCAGTGAATGGCGAGACAGCTACAATGAGCAGTTCTTC	CASSEWRDSYNEQFF
TRBJ1-6	TRBD1	TRBV4-3	NA	TGCGCCAGCAGCCCCAGGGACAGGGTCCGACCACCCCTCCACTTT	CASSPRDRVRPPLHF